A single sample gave rise to the 32 T cell receptor beta chains below, sequenced in a study of beta chain features in type 1 diabetes. Expressed TCRB transcripts were sequenced after all isolated RNA was converted to cDNA. Data came from immunoSEQ multiplex PCR; TCRdb stores just in-frame clones and leaves some out. The repertoire has roughly 450,000 clones, roughly 11% of them found once; the top ten carry 0.046%. Sequenced sample: naive CD4+ T cells from blood. These receptors all come from a woman aged 18-29 years in good health.

This sequence joins TRBV6-1 and TRBJ2-7; perhaps TRBD1 as D (5 bases). Germline CDR1 reads MNHNS; CDR2 reads SASEGT. CDR3 length: 13 amino acids. Deletions cut 7 bases from V and 6 bases from J, with 16 bases between. The CDR3: CASMGQGSREQYF. In DNA form, the CDR3 reads TGTGCCAGCATGGGTCAGGGTTCCCGCGAGCAGTACTTC.

This clone was picked up a small number of times. The chain links TRBV4-1 to TRBJ2-5, with 9 bases fitting TRBD1. The germline CDR1 and CDR2 sequences are MGHRA and YSYEKL. The CDR3 runs to 17 residues. V gave up 6 bases and J gave up 3 bases; unmatched junction bases: 14. The CDR3 nucleotides read TGCGCCAGCAGTGCTTATGTAGTACAGGGGGCTAAAGAGACCCAGTACTTC. Amino acids: CASSAYVVQGAKETQYF.

This clone showed up just a few times. This sequence joins TRBV7-9 and TRBJ2-6; no clear D gene. The germline CDR1 and CDR2 sequences are SEHNR and FQNEAQ (reference sequence). The V gene lost 3 bases and the J gene lost 0 bases, with 15 bases spanning the gap. This CDR3 has 18 residues. The CDR3 bases are TGTGCCAGCAGCTTGCTCCCTTTAGGATCCTCTGGGGCCAACGTCCTGACTTTC. Its protein is CASSLLPLGSSGANVLTF. Variable domain in full (rest from reference TRBV7-9 and TRBJ2-6): DTGVSQNPRHKITKRGQNVTFRCDPISEHNRLYWYRQTLGQGPEFLTYFQNEAQLEKSRLLSDRFSAERPKGSFSTLEIQRTEQGDSAMYLCASSLLPLGSSGANVLTFGAGSRLTVL.

This clone has more than one count but fewer than ten. The J gene is TRBJ2-4, the V gene TRBV7-2, with D perhaps being TRBD1 or TRBD2 (5 bases each). The CDR3 has 15 residues. Trimming took 3 bases from V and 0 from J, leaving 9 bases between them. Germline V lookup: CDR1 SGHTA, CDR2 FQGNSA. The CDR3 spells CASSFRDLAKNIQYF. Written as DNA, the CDR3 is TGTGCCAGCAGCTTCCGGGACCTAGCCAAAAACATTCAGTACTTC.

This clone was counted between two and nine times. The J gene is TRBJ1-1, the V gene TRBV11-3; D uncertain. V was shortened by 4 bases and J by 1 base, with 7 bases between the two germline ends. CDR1 is SGHNT and CDR2 is YENEEA in the germline V gene. The CDR3 totals 13 residues. The CDR3 is CASSSRKNTEAFF. Written as DNA, the CDR3 is TGTGCCAGCAGCTCCAGAAAGAACACTGAAGCTTTCTTT.

The chain recombines TRBV14 with TRBJ2-7, with no clear D. Germline lookup yields CDR1 SGHDN and CDR2 FVKESK. This CDR3 is 13 amino acids long. The V end was cut by 4 bases, the J end by 5 bases, with 12 bases between. CDR3 amino acids: CASSLKSMHEQYF. As DNA, the CDR3 is TGTGCCAGCAGCCTCAAATCAATGCACGAGCAGTACTTC. Drawing the rest from reference TRBV14 and TRBJ2-7, the complete variable domain is EAGVTQFPSHSVIEKGQTVTLRCDPISGHDNLYWYRRVMGKEIKFLLHFVKESKQDESGMPNNRFLAERTGGTYSTLKVQPAELEDSGVYFCASSLKSMHEQYFGPGTRLTVT.

In its sample, this clone was seen a few times. This sequence joins TRBV29-1 and TRBJ1-2, with D possibly matching TRBD1 (6 bases). Trimming pared 4 bases from V and 6 bases from J, leaving 15 bases between. Germline V CDR1 and CDR2: SQVTM, ANQGSEA. The CDR3 has 13 amino acids. CDR3 in DNA: TGCAGCGTTGGCAGGGGCGAAGTAAATGGCTACACCTTC. Translation: CSVGRGEVNGYTF.

The chain couples TRBV27 to TRBJ2-4, with TRBD1 as a possible D gene (5 bases). This CDR3 is 13 amino acids long. The ends were cut back, 7 bases at V and 5 bases at J, with 12 bases in the middle. Germline loops: CDR1 MNHEY, CDR2 SMNVEV (reference sequence). CDR3: CASKAGLENIQYF. In DNA form, the CDR3 reads TGTGCCAGCAAGGCAGGGCTGGAAAACATTCAGTACTTC.

The sample holds a few counts of this clone. The rearrangement links TRBV7-2 to TRBJ1-2; D uncertain. Germline CDR1 SGHTA, CDR2 FQGNSA. CDR3 length: 12 amino acids. For the CDR3, the DNA is TGTGCTGAGAGTCCGGGGAACTATGGCTACACCTTC. Amino acid sequence: CAESPGNYGYTF.

Comments on this clone: One junction end disagrees with the germline gene, perhaps due to a read error. CDR3 coding DNA: TGTGCTAGCAGCCCAGGGGGTTTGCGCGAGCAGTACTTC. Translation gives CASSPGGLREQYF. This rearrangement joins TRBV7-7 to TRBJ2-7; 7 nucleotides align to TRBD1. The germline gives CDR1 SSHAT, CDR2 FNYEAQ (reference sequence). This CDR3 region has 13 residues.

The rearrangement uses TRBV7-2 and TRBJ1-2; perhaps TRBD1 as D (6 bases). V lost 5 bases, J lost 8 bases, and 12 bases lay in between. The CDR3 totals 12 residues. The germline V gene encodes CDR1 SGHTA and CDR2 FQGNSA. This CDR3 reads CASSLITGGYTF. The CDR3 region has the DNA TGTGCCAGCAGCCTAATCACAGGGGGCTACACCTTC.

This chain links TRBV10-3 with TRBJ2-3; the match to TRBD2 covers 9 bases. The V gene end was trimmed by 4 bases and the J gene end by 6 bases; junction bases not matched to a gene: 8. The CDR3 is 15 residues long. The germline V gene encodes CDR1 ENHRY and CDR2 SYGVKD. The chain's CDR3 is CAISALAGAGDTQYF. The CDR3 coding sequence is TGTGCCATCAGTGCATTAGCGGGGGCTGGGGATACGCAGTATTTT.

This chain connects TRBV7-9 to TRBJ1-2; weak D call: TRBD1 (5 bases). V was clipped by 0 bases and J by 2 bases, with 13 bases between them. The germline CDR1 and CDR2 sequences are SEHNR and FQNEAQ (reference sequence). This CDR3 has 16 amino acids. The CDR3 DNA sequence: TGTGCCAGCAGCTTAGCGCTAACGACAGCCAACTATGGCTACACCTTC. Amino acid sequence: CASSLALTTANYGYTF.

The sample holds a few counts of this clone. The chain couples TRBV29-1 to TRBJ1-1, with D maybe TRBD1 (6 bases). This CDR3 has 10 residues. Germline V lookup: CDR1 SQVTM, CDR2 ANQGSEA. The V and J ends lost 3 bases and 8 bases respectively, with 7 bases between them. In DNA form, the CDR3 reads TGCAGCGTTGAGACAGGAGAAGCTTTCTTT. Amino acids: CSVETGEAFF.

Only a few counts were recorded for this clone. The chain has TRBV2 and TRBJ2-3; the D is unclear. The CDR3 consists of 12 residues. The V and J ends lost 6 bases and 4 bases respectively, with 8 bases between them. CDR1 and CDR2 from the germline V gene are SNHLY and FYNNEI. In nucleotides, the CDR3 is TGTGCCAGCAGGATACAACCAGATACGCAGTATTTT. This codes for CASRIQPDTQYF.

The V and J genes are TRBV27 and TRBJ2-7; tentative D call: TRBD2 (5 bases). With 3 bases removed from V and 4 bases from J, the gap between germline ends came to 22 bases. The CDR3 is 17 residues long. Germline assignment: CDR1 MNHEY and CDR2 SMNVEV (reference sequence). This chain's CDR3 is CASSFLPRDTLQYEQYF. DNA of the CDR3: TGTGCCAGCAGTTTTTTGCCTCGGGATACCCTACAGTACGAGCAGTACTTC.

The table lists this clone with a few counts. The rearrangement uses TRBV6-5 and TRBJ2-7; D is unresolved. V was pared by 6 bases and J by 4 bases, with 13 bases between. This CDR3 is 13 amino acids long. From germline, CDR1 is MNHEY and CDR2 SVGAGI. Here the CDR3 DNA reads TGTGCCAGCAGGCCCAGCCTAAGTTACGAGCAGTACGTC. As protein: CASRPSLSYEQYV.

This chain connects TRBV14 to TRBJ2-7; D possibly uses TRBD1 or TRBD2 (6 bases each). The V gene lost 1 base and the J gene lost 3 bases, with 19 bases spanning the gap. This CDR3 contains 17 residues. Germline V CDR1 and CDR2: SGHDN, FVKESK. CDR3 DNA sequence: TGTGCCAGCAGCCAAGTCGACTGGGGGGCGAATCACTACGAGCAGTACGTC. Protein sequence: CASSQVDWGANHYEQYV.

This chain uses TRBV28 with TRBJ2-7, with D possibly matching TRBD1 (5 bases). The length of the CDR3 is 16 residues. Per the germline V gene, CDR1 is MDHEN and CDR2 is SYDVKM. The V end lost 5 bases, the J end lost 0 bases, and 17 bases lay between the germline ends. The CDR3 nucleotides read TGTGCCAGCAGTCGGCTTAGGACACGATACTCCTACGAGCAGTACGTC. It is translated as CASSRLRTRYSYEQYV.

The V gene is TRBV6-5, the J gene TRBJ2-1; TRBD1 is a possible D gene (6 bases). The CDR3 is 15 residues long. V lost 0 bases to trimming and J lost 6 bases, with 12 bases between them. Germline assignment: CDR1 MNHEY and CDR2 SVGAGI. CDR3 sequence: CASSYSYRRGNEQFF. The CDR3 DNA sequence: TGTGCCAGCAGTTACTCGTATCGCAGGGGCAATGAGCAGTTCTTC.

The sample holds a few counts of this clone. The chain links TRBV5-1 to TRBJ2-7; 8 bases line up with TRBD2. The CDR3 runs to 18 residues. The J segment lost 5 bases and the V segment lost 1 base, leaving 17 bases of the junction unmatched. Germline V lookup: CDR1 SGHRS, CDR2 YFSETQ. In DNA form, the CDR3 reads TGCGCCAGCAGCTTGCCCCCCGGGCTAGCGGGTCCTTGGAACGAGCAGTACTTC. This gives the protein CASSLPPGLAGPWNEQYF.

The V gene is TRBV7-9, the J gene TRBJ2-3; possibly TRBD2 for D (6 bases). V was shortened by 3 bases and J by 6 bases, with 13 bases between the two germline ends. Germline V gives CDR1 SEHNR, CDR2 FQNEAQ (reference sequence). This CDR3 comprises 14 residues. The CDR3 here is CASSFETSQDTQYF. The CDR3, as DNA: TGTGCCAGCAGCTTTGAGACTAGTCAGGATACGCAGTATTTT.

This clone was seen only a few times. The chain combines TRBV4-3 with TRBJ2-1, with D possibly TRBD2 on 5 matching bases. There are 13 residues in the CDR3. Germline V CDR1 and CDR2: LGHNA, YSLEER. Trimming cost V 4 bases and J 9 bases, with 13 bases left between them. The CDR3: CASSRGTGSEQFF. CDR3 DNA: TGCGCCAGCAGCCGCGGAACTGGGAGTGAGCAGTTCTTC.

This clone has a handful of counts. J is TRBJ1-6 and V is TRBV7-9; TRBD1 is a possible D gene (5 bases). From germline, CDR1 is SEHNR and CDR2 FQNEAQ (reference sequence). V was cut by 4 bases and J by 7 bases, with 20 bases left in between. CDR3 length: 17 amino acids. CDR3: CASSSPGTTRENSPLHF. Written as DNA, the CDR3 is TGTGCCAGCAGCTCCCCCGGGACCACCAGGGAGAATTCACCCCTCCACTTT.

This clone appeared a few times. V gene TRBV20-1 combines with J gene TRBJ2-5; perhaps TRBD1 as D (6 bases). Trimming pared 0 bases from V and 14 bases from J, leaving 13 bases between. CDR1 and CDR2 from the germline V gene are DFQATT and SNEGSKA (reference sequence). This CDR3 has 11 residues. CDR3 in DNA: TGCAGTGCTAGAGACAGGGGTCCCTATTACTTC. It yields the protein CSARDRGPYYF.

This clone appeared a few times. The rearrangement joins TRBV9 to TRBJ2-7; TRBD2 agrees at 12 bases. Germline loops: CDR1 SGDLS, CDR2 YYNGEE. The length of the CDR3 is 15 residues. J lost 4 bases, V lost 2 bases, and 4 bases had no gene match. Here the CDR3 reads CASSVTSGSFYEQYF. The CDR3 DNA is TGTGCCAGCAGCGTGACTAGCGGGAGTTTTTACGAGCAGTACTTC.

Comments on this clone: Other DNA sequences in the sample encode the same CDR3. V is TRBV9 and J is TRBJ2-3; TRBD2 matches 13 bases. CDR1 and CDR2 (germline): SGDLS, YYNGEE. The trim removed 2 bases at V and 6 bases at J, leaving 6 bases unmatched. This CDR3 has 16 amino acids. DNA of the CDR3: TGTGCCAGCAGCGTTGGACTAGCGGGAGTTGGGGATACGCAGTATTTT. This sequence encodes CASSVGLAGVGDTQYF.

In nucleotides, the CDR3 is TGTGCCAGCAGCGTAGTCGGGAGTGCCTCAGGAGAGACCCAGTACTTC. As protein: CASSVVGSASGETQYF. The J gene is TRBJ2-5, the V gene TRBV9; perhaps TRBD2 as D (6 bases). The V end lost 0 bases, the J end lost 4 bases, and 16 bases lay between the germline ends. CDR3 size: 16 residues. Germline CDR1 SGDLS, CDR2 YYNGEE.

The table lists this clone with a few counts. The chain couples TRBV7-2 to TRBJ1-2; unclear D gene. Per the germline V gene, CDR1 is SGHTA and CDR2 is FQGNSA. V was shortened by 5 bases and J by 0 bases, with 10 bases between the two germline ends. CDR3 length equals 14 residues. The CDR3 DNA follows: TGTGCCAGCAGCCCTAGTGGGTCTAACTATGGCTACACCTTC. Amino acids: CASSPSGSNYGYTF.

The rearrangement links TRBV28 to TRBJ2-5; 14 positions agree with TRBD2. The J segment lost 4 bases and the V segment lost 5 bases, leaving 6 bases of the junction unmatched. Per germline, CDR1 MDHEN and CDR2 SYDVKM. The CDR3 totals 16 residues. The CDR3 loop is CASSPPGLAGAETQYF. Here the CDR3 DNA reads TGTGCCAGCAGTCCGCCGGGACTAGCGGGAGCAGAGACCCAGTACTTC. Complete variable domain (other parts from reference TRBV28 and TRBJ2-5): DVKVTQSSRYLVKRTGEKVFLECVQDMDHENMFWYRQDPGLGLRLIYFSYDVKMKEKGDIPEGYSVSREKKERFSLILESASTNQTSMYLCASSPPGLAGAETQYFGPGTRLLVL.

J is TRBJ1-6 and V is TRBV7-9; 7 nucleotides line up with TRBD1. This CDR3 has 15 residues. Germline CDR1 reads SEHNR; CDR2 reads FQNEAQ (reference sequence). V lost 2 bases, J lost 10 bases, and 8 bases stayed unmatched. CDR3 coding DNA: TGTGCCAGCAGCTTAAAGGGGTCAGGGGGATCACCCCTCCACTTT. It specifies CASSLKGSGGSPLHF.

The table lists this clone with a few counts. The chain carries TRBV4-3 and TRBJ2-4, with TRBD2 identical over 7 bases. The V gene's germline CDR1 is LGHNA and CDR2 YSLEER. This CDR3 is 16 amino acids long. V lost 6 bases and J lost 4; bases outside the gene matches: 12. The CDR3 region has the DNA TGCGCCAGCAGTCGAACGACTAGCCGGATTAAAAACATTCAGTACTTC. Protein product: CASSRTTSRIKNIQYF.